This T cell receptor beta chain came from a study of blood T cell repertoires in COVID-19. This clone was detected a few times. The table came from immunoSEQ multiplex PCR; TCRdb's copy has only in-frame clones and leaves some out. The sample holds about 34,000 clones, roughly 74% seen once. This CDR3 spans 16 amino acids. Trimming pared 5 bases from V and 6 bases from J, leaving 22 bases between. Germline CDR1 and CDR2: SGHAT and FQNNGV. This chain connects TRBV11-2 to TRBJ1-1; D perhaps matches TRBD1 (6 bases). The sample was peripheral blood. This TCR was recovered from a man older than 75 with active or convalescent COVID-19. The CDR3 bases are TGTGCCAGCAGCCCTGGGAGGGGGGCGCGGACTTCTGAAGCTTTCTTT. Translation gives CASSPGRGARTSEAFF. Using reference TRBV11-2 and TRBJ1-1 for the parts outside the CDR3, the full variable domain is EAGVAQSPRYKIIEKRQSVAFWCNPISGHATLYWYQQILGQGPKLLIQFQNNGVVDDSQLPKDRFSAERLKGVDSTLKIQPAKLEDSAVYLCASSPGRGARTSEAFFGQGTRLTVV.